This T cell receptor beta chain was profiled in a study of human T cells and chemical hapten exposure. Time point defined: pre-sensitization, week 0. This sample's treatment: therapeutic diphenylcyclopropenone sensitization with weekly scalp DPC. Individual cDNA molecules received unique molecular identifiers in the library. TCRdb reanalysed the RACE reads using MiXCR and keeps one entry per CDR3 protein. The profile shows more than 75,000 distinct CDR3 sequences, around 9.6% of them singletons. Notes on this clonotype: Antigen: not known. Being one base from a much bigger clone, this may be a read error.

The study's findings and limits: Significantly more large CDR3 similarity clusters were formed by expanded TCRs than by controls.

Germline V gene data show CDR1 as SGHRS and CDR2 as YFSETQ. This CDR3 is built from 14 residues. Specimen: whole blood, collected in connection with sensitization to the hapten diphenylcyclopropenone (DPC). This receptor was taken from a woman between 40 and 55 years old with alopecia areata. Some clones in this sample may be carry-over from other donors' samples. The J gene is TRBJ2-2, the V gene TRBV5-1; possible D gene TRBD2, 5 bases. CDR3 sequence reads: CASNWATNTGDLFF. The CDR3 DNA follows: TGCGCCAGCAACTGGGCCACGAACACCGGGGATCTGTTTTTT.